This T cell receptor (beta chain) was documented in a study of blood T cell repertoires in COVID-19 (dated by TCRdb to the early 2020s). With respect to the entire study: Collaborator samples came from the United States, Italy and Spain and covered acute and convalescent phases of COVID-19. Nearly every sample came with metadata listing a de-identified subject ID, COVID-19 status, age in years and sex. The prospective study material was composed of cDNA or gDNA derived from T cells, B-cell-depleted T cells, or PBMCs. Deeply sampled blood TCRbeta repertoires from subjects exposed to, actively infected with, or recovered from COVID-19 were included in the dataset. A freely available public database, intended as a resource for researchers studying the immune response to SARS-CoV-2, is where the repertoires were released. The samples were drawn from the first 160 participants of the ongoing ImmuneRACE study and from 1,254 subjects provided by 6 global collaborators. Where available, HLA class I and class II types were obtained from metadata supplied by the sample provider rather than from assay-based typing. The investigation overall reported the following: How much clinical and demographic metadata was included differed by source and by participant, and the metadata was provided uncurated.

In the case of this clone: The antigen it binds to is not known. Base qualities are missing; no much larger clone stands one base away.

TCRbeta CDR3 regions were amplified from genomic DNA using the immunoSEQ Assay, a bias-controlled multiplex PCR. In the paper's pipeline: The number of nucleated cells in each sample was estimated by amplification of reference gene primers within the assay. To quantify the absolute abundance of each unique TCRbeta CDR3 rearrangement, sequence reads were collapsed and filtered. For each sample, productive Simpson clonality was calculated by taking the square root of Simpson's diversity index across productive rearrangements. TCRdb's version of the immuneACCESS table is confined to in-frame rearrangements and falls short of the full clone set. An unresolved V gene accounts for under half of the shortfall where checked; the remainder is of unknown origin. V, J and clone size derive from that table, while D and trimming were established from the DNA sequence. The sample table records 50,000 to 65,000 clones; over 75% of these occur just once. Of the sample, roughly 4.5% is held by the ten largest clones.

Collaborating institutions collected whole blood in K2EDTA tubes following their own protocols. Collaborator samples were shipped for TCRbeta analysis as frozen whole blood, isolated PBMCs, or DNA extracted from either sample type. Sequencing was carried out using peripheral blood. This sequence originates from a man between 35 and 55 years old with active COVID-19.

The CDR3 reads CASSQDWGRNDEQYF. The nucleotides read TGCGCCAGCAGCCAAGATTGGGGCAGAAATGACGAGCAGTACTTC. The chain joins TRBV4-1 to TRBJ2-7; D gene: possibly TRBD1, on 5 matching bases. Based on the germline V gene, the CDR1 and CDR2 sequences are MGHRA and YSYEKL. The CDR3 numbers 15 residues from cysteine through phenylalanine. The kept DNA is CDR3 alone, 45 bases in frame from the first base. V and J are truncated by 0 bases and 5 bases respectively, leaving an intervening sequence of 14 bases.